This entry lists 8 T cell receptor beta chains sequenced from one sample in a study. TCRdb re-derived calls from the 5' RACE reads in MiXCR, one entry per CDR3 protein. The table records more than 4,500 distinct CDR3 sequences, about a third of them present only once. Sequencing was done on a sample of naive CD4+ T cells sorted from a lymph node. Subset meaning: naive CD4+ T cells, CD4+CD45RA+CD25-. The receptors were gathered from a female donor with breast cancer.

The chain has TRBV20-1 and TRBJ2-5, with 10 bases identical to TRBD2. Germline trimming cut 0 bases from V and 7 bases from J; bases unmatched to any gene: 11. The CDR3 length is 16 residues. Germline CDR1 DFQATT, CDR2 SNEGSKA (reference sequence). The CDR3: CSARDPGLAGVGTQYF. In nucleotides, the CDR3 is TGCAGTGCTAGAGATCCCGGGCTAGCGGGGGTAGGGACCCAGTACTTC.

By sample fraction, this clonotype is medium-sized. The chain has TRBV6-5 and TRBJ1-1, with 7 bases fitting TRBD1. CDR3 length: 16 residues. Trimming at V came to 6 bases and at J to 7 bases, leaving 17 bases not matched to a gene. Germline V gene data show CDR1 as MNHEY and CDR2 as SVGAGI. CDR3 in DNA: TGTGCCAGCAGCATAGGGGGCGGGAGGGGGGATAGTGAAGCTTTCTTT. It encodes CASSIGGGRGDSEAFF.

The sample holds one count of this clonotype. The rearrangement links TRBV29-1 to TRBJ2-3, with 14 positions matching TRBD2. V shed 2 bases and J 3 bases; nucleotides not matched to a gene: 4. Germline lookup yields CDR1 SQVTM and CDR2 ANQGSEA. There are 16 residues in the CDR3. The CDR3 region has the DNA TGCAGCGTTGAACCGGGACTAGCGGGAGAAACAGATACGCAGTATTTT. Translating gives CSVEPGLAGETDTQYF.

In regard to this clonotype: At one end, the junction sequence differs from germline, possibly due to a read error. V and J are TRBV7-9 and TRBJ2-6, with D perhaps TRBD2 (5 bases). From germline, CDR1 is SEHNR and CDR2 FQNEAQ (reference sequence). The CDR3 covers 17 residues. CDR3 nucleotide sequence: TGTGCCAACAGCTTAGCGACTAACGGCTCTGGGGCCAACGTCCTGACTTTC. This encodes CANSLATNGSGANVLTF.

This clonotype is termed medium-sized (0.01 to 0.1%). The chain couples TRBV30 to TRBJ1-4; D remains ambiguous. CDR3 length: 14 residues. Per germline, CDR1 GTSNPN and CDR2 SVGIG (reference sequence). V was trimmed by 2 bases and J by 8 bases, leaving 15 bases between them. The CDR3 spells CAWSRGGIGEKLFF. The CDR3 region has the DNA TGTGCCTGGAGTCGAGGTGGCATAGGAGAAAAACTGTTTTTT.

The chain links TRBV2 to TRBJ2-1, with D unclear. This CDR3 spans 14 amino acids. Trimming left V 6 bases short and J 7 bases short, with 16 bases between. The germline gives CDR1 SNHLY, CDR2 FYNNEI. CDR3 DNA sequence: TGTGCCAGCAGCCCTAACGTCGCGGCGAATGAGCAGTTCTTC. As protein: CASSPNVAANEQFF.

This clonotype is deemed medium-sized. The gene calls are TRBV20-1 and TRBJ1-2; D gene uncertain. Germline V gene sequence: CDR1 DFQATT, CDR2 SNEGSKA (reference sequence). Trimming left V 2 bases short and J 2 bases short, with 6 bases between. This CDR3 contains 12 residues. The CDR3 DNA follows: TGCAGTGCTAGACATCAAAACTATGGCTACACCTTC. Translated: CSARHQNYGYTF.

This clonotype appeared a few times. V gene TRBV10-3 combines with J gene TRBJ2-5; 9 bases align to TRBD2. V was pared by 4 bases and J by 5 bases, with 2 bases of the junction left unmatched. This CDR3 has 13 residues. Germline V gives CDR1 ENHRY, CDR2 SYGVKD. The CDR3 DNA follows: TGTGCCATCAGTGGGACTAGCGAGGAGACCCAGTACTTC. Its protein is CAISGTSEETQYF.